This passage covers 27 T cell receptor beta chains from one sample sequenced in a study of T cell changes during pregnancy in multiple sclerosis. The table came from immunoSEQ multiplex PCR; TCRdb's copy has only in-frame clones and leaves some out. The data show some 69,000 clones, with 90% seen just once and more than 2% held by the top ten. The sample here was peripheral blood, taken in the second trimester of pregnancy. Receptors were obtained from a female donor in good health, enrolled as a control in a pregnancy study.

CDR3 amino acids: CASSSRTEREAFF. CDR3 DNA sequence: TGTGCCAGCAGTTCCCGGACAGAGAGGGAAGCTTTCTTT. The chain carries TRBV27 and TRBJ1-1; TRBD1 might be the D (6 bases). The germline CDR1 and CDR2 sequences are MNHEY and SMNVEV (reference sequence). The CDR3 contains 13 residues. V was cut by 4 bases and J by 8 bases, with 14 bases left in between.

The chain recombines TRBV27 with TRBJ2-1, with D possibly being TRBD1 (5 bases). Germline CDR1 MNHEY, CDR2 SMNVEV (reference sequence). Trimming removed 5 bases from V and 7 bases from J, with 15 bases in between. The CDR3 runs 14 residues. The CDR3 DNA sequence: TGTGCCAGCAGTAGACAGACCCTGGGGAATGAGCAGTTCTTC. Its protein is CASSRQTLGNEQFF.

The V and J genes are TRBV5-1 and TRBJ1-4; 7 bases map to TRBD1. The V gene end was trimmed by 8 bases and the J gene end by 10 bases; junction bases not matched to a gene: 11. CDR1 SGHRS and CDR2 YFSETQ come from the germline V gene. The CDR3 extends over 13 amino acids. The CDR3 here is CASSTGFPGKLFF. The CDR3, as DNA: TGCGCCAGTTCGACAGGGTTCCCTGGAAAACTGTTTTTT.

V and J are TRBV27 and TRBJ1-1, with D possibly matching TRBD1 (6 bases). CDR1 and CDR2 (germline): MNHEY, SMNVEV (reference sequence). V lost 5 bases and J 5 bases, leaving 18 bases between the germline ends. This CDR3 has 15 residues. The CDR3 protein is CASSPKWGLRTEAFF. The CDR3 DNA reads as TGTGCCAGCAGTCCTAAGTGGGGGCTCAGGACTGAAGCTTTCTTT.

This rearrangement joins TRBV27 to TRBJ1-1; 8 bases agree with TRBD1. V lost 7 bases to trimming and J lost 1 base; unmatched junction nucleotides: 8. The CDR3 consists of 15 residues. Per germline, CDR1 MNHEY and CDR2 SMNVEV (reference sequence). DNA for the CDR3: TGTGCCAGCATCCCGAGGACAGGGAAGAACACTGAAGCTTTCTTT. Translation gives CASIPRTGKNTEAFF.

The chain carries TRBV7-6 and TRBJ1-1, with 8 bases that match TRBD1. The CDR3 loop spans 15 amino acids. The germline CDR1 and CDR2 sequences are SGHVS and FNYEAQ. V trimming: 2 bases; J trimming: 4 bases; junction bases outside the gene matches: 6. Here the CDR3 DNA reads TGTGCCAGCAGCTTATCAGGGGGCGCGGGCACTGAAGCTTTCTTT. Translated: CASSLSGGAGTEAFF.

The chain has TRBV6-5 and TRBJ2-1; D is ambiguous. The CDR3 totals 13 residues. CDR1 MNHEY and CDR2 SVGAGI come from the germline V gene. Trimming removed 6 bases from V and 0 bases from J, with 6 bases in between. The CDR3 nucleotides are TGTGCCAGCAGGCTGAGCTCCTACAATGAGCAGTTCTTC. Translation gives CASRLSSYNEQFF.

This chain connects TRBV5-6 to TRBJ1-1; D uncertain. V lost 1 base to trimming and J lost 0 bases, with 7 bases between them. This CDR3 region has 14 residues. CDR1 SGHDT and CDR2 YYEEEE come from the germline V gene. The CDR3 is CASSLNRMNTEAFF. CDR3 bases: TGTGCCAGCAGCTTGAACAGAATGAACACTGAAGCTTTCTTT.

The rearrangement joins TRBV4-2 to TRBJ1-4; 12 nucleotides line up with TRBD1. Germline CDR1 and CDR2: LGHNA and YNFKEQ. The CDR3 loop spans 19 amino acids. The V segment lost 5 bases and the J segment 8 bases; nucleotides outside the gene matches: 18. Here the CDR3 DNA reads TGTGCCAGCAGCTCGAGGGCCCAGGGACAGGGGGCGCGAAAGGAAAAACTGTTTTTT. It codes for CASSSRAQGQGARKEKLFF.

This chain joins TRBV5-1 and TRBJ2-2; weak D call: TRBD2 (7 bases). The V gene's germline CDR1 is SGHRS and CDR2 YFSETQ. V lost 0 bases, J lost 10 bases, and 10 bases lay in between. There are 13 residues in the CDR3. This CDR3 is CASSLEGGKELFF. In DNA, the CDR3 is TGCGCCAGCAGCTTGGAGGGGGGGAAGGAGCTGTTTTTT.

V is TRBV11-2 and J is TRBJ2-7; TRBD2 aligns across 9 bases. The CDR3 has 18 amino acids. CDR1 is SGHAT and CDR2 is FQNNGV in the germline V gene. J gave up 3 bases and V 1 base, and 13 bases lay outside the gene matches. CDR3 nucleotides: TGTGCCAGCAGCTTAGTTAGCGGGGGCAGGGGAATCGTCTACGAGCAGTACTTC. It codes for CASSLVSGGRGIVYEQYF.

CDR3 residues: CASSLDRRQGGYTF. The CDR3 coding sequence is TGTGCCAGCAGCTTAGACCGACGGCAGGGTGGCTACACCTTC. This chain joins TRBV7-2 and TRBJ1-2; a weak D match, TRBD1 (5 bases). V gave up 1 base and J gave up 7 bases, with 13 bases separating them. In germline, CDR1 is SGHTA, CDR2 FQGNSA. This CDR3 comprises 14 residues.

The chain employs TRBV2 and TRBJ2-5; 9 nucleotides match TRBD2. The germline V gene encodes CDR1 SNHLY and CDR2 FYNNEI. The CDR3 length is 15 residues. Trimming cost V 6 bases and J 4 bases; bases outside gene matches: 9. Here the CDR3 reads CASRENSGGRETQYF. In DNA, the CDR3 is TGTGCCAGCAGAGAGAATAGCGGGGGCAGAGAGACCCAGTACTTC.

This clone was detected a few times. V is TRBV5-6 and J is TRBJ1-1; tentative D call: TRBD1 (5 bases). From germline, CDR1 is SGHDT and CDR2 YYEEEE. The CDR3 totals 14 residues. V was clipped by 1 base and J by 1 base, with 8 bases between them. The CDR3 nucleotides read TGTGCCAGCAGCTTGTTAGGGGCGAACACTGAAGCTTTCTTT. This encodes CASSLLGANTEAFF.

V and J are TRBV6-4 and TRBJ1-2; tentatively, D is TRBD1 (6 bases). The CDR3 extends over 16 amino acids. Germline V lookup: CDR1 MRHNA, CDR2 SNTAGT. V lost 0 bases and J lost 0, with 11 bases in between. CDR3 sequence reads: CASSDSYGQTNYGYTF. Written as DNA, the CDR3 is TGTGCCAGCAGTGACTCTTATGGACAGACTAACTATGGCTACACCTTC.

This chain joins TRBV6-5 and TRBJ2-3, with D possibly matching TRBD2 (5 bases). Germline V CDR1 and CDR2: MNHEY, SVGAGI. V was trimmed by 4 bases and J by 1 base, leaving 9 bases between them. CDR3 length equals 14 residues. For the CDR3, the DNA is TGTGCCAGCAGTTCCGGGATACGCACAGATACGCAGTATTTT. It translates to CASSSGIRTDTQYF.

The CDR3 sequence: CASSLGYGGAGYNEQFF. The DNA for the CDR3 is TGTGCCAGCAGCCTCGGATACGGGGGGGCCGGCTACAATGAGCAGTTCTTC. The chain has TRBV5-4 and TRBJ2-1, with TRBD2 identical over 8 bases. Germline assignment: CDR1 SGHNT and CDR2 YYREEE (reference sequence). The V gene end was trimmed by 4 bases and the J gene end by 3 bases; junction bases not matched to a gene: 12. The CDR3 totals 17 residues.

The V call is TRBV4-2, the J call TRBJ2-1; the match to TRBD2 covers 9 bases. J lost 6 bases, V lost 0 bases, and 9 bases had no gene match. The CDR3 spans 17 residues. CDR1 and CDR2 from the germline V gene are LGHNA and YNFKEQ. This CDR3 reads CASSQDGREGLINEQFF. Written as DNA, the CDR3 is TGTGCCAGCAGCCAAGATGGGCGGGAGGGCCTCATCAATGAGCAGTTCTTC.

In this sample, this clone turned up many times. The chain has TRBV21-1 and TRBJ1-5. TRBV21-1 represents a pseudogene. CDR3 length: 14 amino acids. The chain's CDR3 is CASSAGPLKWPQHF. CDR3 DNA sequence: TGTGCCAGCAGCGCGGGACCCCTTAAATGGCCCCAGCATTTT.

The chain employs TRBV28 and TRBJ2-7; 10 bases are a match to TRBD2. Germline CDR1 is MDHEN and CDR2 is SYDVKM. J gave up 2 bases and V 5 bases, and 6 bases lay outside the gene matches. This CDR3 is 15 amino acids long. This CDR3 is CASSRGLALTYEQYF. Here the CDR3 DNA reads TGTGCCAGCAGTCGGGGACTAGCGCTCACCTACGAGCAGTACTTC. The whole variable domain, remainder taken from reference TRBV28 and TRBJ2-7, is DVKVTQSSRYLVKRTGEKVFLECVQDMDHENMFWYRQDPGLGLRLIYFSYDVKMKEKGDIPEGYSVSREKKERFSLILESASTNQTSMYLCASSRGLALTYEQYFGPGTRLTVT.

The rearrangement links TRBV5-5 to TRBJ1-6; no clear D. This CDR3 spans 14 amino acids. V was pared by 0 bases and J by 10 bases, with 11 bases between. The germline gives CDR1 SGHKS, CDR2 YYEKEE (reference sequence). CDR3 DNA: TGTGCCAGCAGCTTGGACAATTTATTATCACCCCTCCACTTT. It translates to CASSLDNLLSPLHF.

This chain connects TRBV19 to TRBJ2-6; perhaps TRBD1 as D (6 bases). The germline gives CDR1 LNHDA, CDR2 SQIVND (reference sequence). Trimming removed 0 bases from V and 3 bases from J, with 9 bases in between. The CDR3 length is 16 residues. CDR3 sequence (DNA): TGTGCCAGTAGTATAGACACAGGGCGTGGGGCCAACGTCCTGACTTTC. This encodes CASSIDTGRGANVLTF.

The V call is TRBV6-5, the J call TRBJ1-3, with a weak D call TRBD1 (6 bases). Germline CDR1 MNHEY, CDR2 SVGAGI. This CDR3 region has 15 residues. The germline V and J ends were trimmed by 2 bases and 15 bases, with 23 bases remaining between them. CDR3 in DNA: TGTGCCAGCAGTTACCCCGGCGGGGTGGGGGGGCAGGAATATTTT. Its translation is CASSYPGGVGGQEYF.

The rearrangement uses TRBV7-9 and TRBJ2-1; 7 bases match TRBD2. This CDR3 region has 16 residues. In germline, CDR1 is SEHNR, CDR2 FQNEAQ (reference sequence). V was clipped by 5 bases and J by 5 bases; unmatched bases: 12. Here the CDR3 DNA reads TGTGCCAGCAGCCCCAGGGTCGACCGGGGGGACAATGAGCAGTTCTTC. Translating it yields CASSPRVDRGDNEQFF.

The rearrangement links TRBV9 to TRBJ2-6, with TRBD1 matching over 11 bases. Germline assignment: CDR1 SGDLS and CDR2 YYNGEE. The V gene end was trimmed by 4 bases and the J gene end by 3 bases; junction bases not matched to a gene: 9. The CDR3 totals 18 residues. CDR3 coding DNA: TGTGCCAGCAGCCCCGGACAGGGGGCGCGATATGGGGCCAACGTCCTGACTTTC. Translating it yields CASSPGQGARYGANVLTF.

This clone is a singleton in its sample. The rearrangement links TRBV10-2 to TRBJ1-4; 9 nucleotides match TRBD1. The germline V gene encodes CDR1 WSHSY and CDR2 SAAADI. This CDR3 spans 14 amino acids. The V segment lost 4 bases and the J segment 10 bases; nucleotides outside the gene matches: 7. CDR3 in amino acids: CASSASTGGGKLFF. Here the CDR3 DNA reads TGCGCCAGCAGTGCTTCGACAGGGGGGGGAAAACTGTTTTTT.

The chain recombines TRBV19 with TRBJ1-3; tentative D call: TRBD1 (6 bases). The germline V and J ends were trimmed by 8 bases and 0 bases, with 17 bases remaining between them. Per the germline V gene, CDR1 is LNHDA and CDR2 is SQIVND (reference sequence). The CDR3 runs to 16 residues. DNA for the CDR3: TGTGCCAGTCGCCACCTCTGGACAGACTCTGGAAACACCATATATTTT. It encodes CASRHLWTDSGNTIYF.